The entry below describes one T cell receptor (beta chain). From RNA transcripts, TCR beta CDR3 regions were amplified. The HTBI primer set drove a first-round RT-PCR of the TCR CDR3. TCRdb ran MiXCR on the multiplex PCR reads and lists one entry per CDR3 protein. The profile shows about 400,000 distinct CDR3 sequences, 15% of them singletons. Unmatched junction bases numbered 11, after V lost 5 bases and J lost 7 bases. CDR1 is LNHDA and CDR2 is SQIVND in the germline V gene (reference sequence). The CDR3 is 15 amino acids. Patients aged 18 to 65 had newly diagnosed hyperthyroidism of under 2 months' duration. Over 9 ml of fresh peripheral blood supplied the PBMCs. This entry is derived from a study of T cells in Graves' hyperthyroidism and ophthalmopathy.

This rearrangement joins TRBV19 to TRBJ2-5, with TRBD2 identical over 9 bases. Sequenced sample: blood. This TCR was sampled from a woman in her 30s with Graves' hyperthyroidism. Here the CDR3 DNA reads TGTGCCAGTAGTGGGGTAGCGGGAGCGGTCGGGACCCAGTACTTC. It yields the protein CASSGVAGAVGTQYF.